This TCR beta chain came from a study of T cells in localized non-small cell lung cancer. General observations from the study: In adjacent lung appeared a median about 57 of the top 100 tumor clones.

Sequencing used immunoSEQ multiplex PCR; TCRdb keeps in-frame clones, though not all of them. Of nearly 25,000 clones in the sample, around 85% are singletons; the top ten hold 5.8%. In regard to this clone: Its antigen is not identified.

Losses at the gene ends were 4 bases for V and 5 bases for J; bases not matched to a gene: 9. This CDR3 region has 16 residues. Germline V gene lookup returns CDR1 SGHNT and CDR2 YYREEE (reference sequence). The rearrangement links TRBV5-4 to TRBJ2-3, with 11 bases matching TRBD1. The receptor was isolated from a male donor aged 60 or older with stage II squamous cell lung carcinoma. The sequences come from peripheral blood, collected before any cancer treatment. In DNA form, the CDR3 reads TGTGCCAGCAGCAAACCGGGACAGGGGGTGGTAGATACGCAGTATTTT. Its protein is CASSKPGQGVVDTQYF.